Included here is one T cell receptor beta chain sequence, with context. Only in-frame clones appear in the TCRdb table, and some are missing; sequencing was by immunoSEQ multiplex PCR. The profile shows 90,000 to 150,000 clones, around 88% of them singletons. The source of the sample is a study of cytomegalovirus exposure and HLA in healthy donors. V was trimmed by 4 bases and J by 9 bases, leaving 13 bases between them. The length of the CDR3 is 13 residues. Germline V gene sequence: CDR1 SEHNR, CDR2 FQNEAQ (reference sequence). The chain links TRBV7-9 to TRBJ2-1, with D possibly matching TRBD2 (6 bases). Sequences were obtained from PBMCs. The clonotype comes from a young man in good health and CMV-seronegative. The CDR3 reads CASSSSIGGEQFF. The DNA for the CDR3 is TGTGCCAGCAGCTCGTCTATCGGGGGTGAGCAGTTCTTC.